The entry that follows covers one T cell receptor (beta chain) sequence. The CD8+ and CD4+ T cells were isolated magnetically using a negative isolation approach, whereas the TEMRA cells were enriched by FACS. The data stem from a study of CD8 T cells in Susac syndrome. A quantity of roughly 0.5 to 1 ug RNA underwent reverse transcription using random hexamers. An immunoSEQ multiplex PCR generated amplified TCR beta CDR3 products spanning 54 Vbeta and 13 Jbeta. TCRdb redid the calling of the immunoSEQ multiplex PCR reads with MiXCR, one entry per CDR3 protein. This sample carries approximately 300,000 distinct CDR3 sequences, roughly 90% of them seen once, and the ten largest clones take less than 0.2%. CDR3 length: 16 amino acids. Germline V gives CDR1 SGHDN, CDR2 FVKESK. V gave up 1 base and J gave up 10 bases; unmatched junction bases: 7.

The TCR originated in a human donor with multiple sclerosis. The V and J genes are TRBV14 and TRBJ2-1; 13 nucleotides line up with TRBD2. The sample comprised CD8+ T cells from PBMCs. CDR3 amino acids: CASSQGRTSGRWEQFF. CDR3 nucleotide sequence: TGTGCCAGCAGCCAAGGGAGGACTAGCGGGAGATGGGAGCAGTTCTTC.